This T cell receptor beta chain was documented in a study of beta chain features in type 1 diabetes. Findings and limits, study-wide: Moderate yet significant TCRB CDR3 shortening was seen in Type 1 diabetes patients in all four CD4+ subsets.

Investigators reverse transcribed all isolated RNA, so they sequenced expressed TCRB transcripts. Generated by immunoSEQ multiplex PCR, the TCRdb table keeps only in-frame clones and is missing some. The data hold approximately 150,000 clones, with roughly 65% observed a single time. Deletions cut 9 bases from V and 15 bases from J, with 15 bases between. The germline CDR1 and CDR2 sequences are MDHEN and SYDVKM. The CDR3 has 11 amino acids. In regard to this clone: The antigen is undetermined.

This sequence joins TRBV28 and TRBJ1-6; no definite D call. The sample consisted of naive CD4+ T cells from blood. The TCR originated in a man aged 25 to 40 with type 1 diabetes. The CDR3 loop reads CASSRERRLHF. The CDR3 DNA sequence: TGTGCCAGTTCCCGAGAACGTCGCCTCCACTTT.